This T cell receptor beta chain originates from a study of STAT5B mutations in CD4+ large granular lymphocyte leukemia. Study observations and caveats: Without putative leukemic clones, patient CD4-sorted repertoires remained more clonal than healthy CD4+ repertoires. Higher CD4+ than CD8+ T-LGLL clonality might reflect small sample size. Compared with healthy controls (2/35), patient top clones favored TRBV06 (8/27).

Germline V gene lookup returns CDR1 ENHRY and CDR2 SYGVKD. The CDR3 spans 14 residues. Trimming pared 4 bases from V and 4 bases from J, leaving 11 bases between. Sequencing was performed with immunoSEQ multiplex PCR; in TCRdb, only in-frame clones are kept and a portion is missing. The sample records fewer than 40,000 clones, approximately 82% being singletons. As concerns this clone: Its specificity is not known.

Controls came from buffy coats of healthy blood donors. The sequenced sample consisted of CD4+ T cells from blood buffy coats. This chain connects TRBV10-3 to TRBJ1-3; D not resolved. The TCR comes from a human donor in good health. CDR3 bases: TGTGCCATCAGTGGCCTGCTTGGGGGAAACACCATATATTTT. It yields the protein CAISGLLGGNTIYF.